This T cell receptor (beta chain) was obtained from a study of OX40 agonist ivuxolimab in advanced cancers. For the study at large: Ivuxolimab, an agonistic anti-OX40 (CD134) antibody, was given to patients. Every patient in dose escalation had hepatocellular carcinoma, melanoma, renal cell or head and neck cancer. Two cutaneous melanoma patients and one hepatocellular carcinoma patient, three in all, had partial responses.

Only in-frame clones appear in the TCRdb table, and some are missing; sequencing was by immunoSEQ multiplex PCR. Of 40,000 to 45,000 clones in the sample, roughly nine tenths were seen once. The CDR3 spans 15 residues. Germline assignment: CDR1 MNHNS and CDR2 SASEGT. J lost 0 bases, V lost 5 bases, and 4 bases had no gene match. Autoimmune disease history or systemic immunosuppression barred patients. The sequenced sample was CD4+ or CD8+ T cells sorted from blood, obtained in a trial of the OX40 agonist ivuxolimab. The clonotype comes from an adult with an advanced solid tumor such as melanoma, head and neck, liver or kidney cancer. V usage is TRBV6-1 and J usage is TRBJ2-1; 7 bases agree with TRBD1. CDR3 sequence reads: CASSPTGDSYNEQFF. CDR3 DNA: TGTGCCAGCAGTCCCACAGGGGACTCCTACAATGAGCAGTTCTTC.